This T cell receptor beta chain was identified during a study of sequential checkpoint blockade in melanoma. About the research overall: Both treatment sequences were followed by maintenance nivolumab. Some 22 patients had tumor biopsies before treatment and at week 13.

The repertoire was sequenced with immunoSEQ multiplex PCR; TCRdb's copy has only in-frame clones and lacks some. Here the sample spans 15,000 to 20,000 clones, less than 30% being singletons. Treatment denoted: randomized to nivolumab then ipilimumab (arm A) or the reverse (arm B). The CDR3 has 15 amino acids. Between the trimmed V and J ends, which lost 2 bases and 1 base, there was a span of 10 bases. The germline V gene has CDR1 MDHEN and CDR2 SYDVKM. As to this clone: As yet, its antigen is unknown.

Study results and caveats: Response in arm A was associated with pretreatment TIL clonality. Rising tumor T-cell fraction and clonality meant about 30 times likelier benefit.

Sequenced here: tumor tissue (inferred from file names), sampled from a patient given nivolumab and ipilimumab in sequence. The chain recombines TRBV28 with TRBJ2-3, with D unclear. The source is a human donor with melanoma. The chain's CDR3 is CASSLPQRGTDTQYF. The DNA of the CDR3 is TGTGCCAGCAGTTTACCCCAGCGCGGCACAGATACGCAGTATTTT.